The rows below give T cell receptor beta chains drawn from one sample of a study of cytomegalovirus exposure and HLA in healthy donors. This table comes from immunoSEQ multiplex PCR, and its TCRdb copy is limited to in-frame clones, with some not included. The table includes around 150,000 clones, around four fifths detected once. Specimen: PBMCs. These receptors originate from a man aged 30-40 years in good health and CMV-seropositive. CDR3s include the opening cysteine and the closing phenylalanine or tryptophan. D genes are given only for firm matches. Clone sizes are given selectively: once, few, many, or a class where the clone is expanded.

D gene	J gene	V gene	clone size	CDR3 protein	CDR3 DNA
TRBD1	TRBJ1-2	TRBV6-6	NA	CASTLRGQHYGYTF	TGTGCCAGCACCCTACGGGGACAGCACTATGGCTACACCTTC
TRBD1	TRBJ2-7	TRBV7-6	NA	CASSLGQGDYEQYF	TGTGCCAGCAGCTTAGGACAGGGGGACTACGAGCAGTACTTC
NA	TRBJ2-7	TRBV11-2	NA	CASSPVRSSYEQYF	TGTGCCAGCAGCCCTGTCCGGAGCTCCTACGAGCAGTACTTC
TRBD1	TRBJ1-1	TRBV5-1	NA	CASSLGRDRGWMNTEAFF	TGCGCCAGCAGCTTGGGCCGGGACAGGGGGTGGATGAACACTGAAGCTTTCTTT
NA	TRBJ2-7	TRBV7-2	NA	CASSLGTGREQYF	TGTGCCAGCAGCTTAGGCACAGGGCGCGAGCAGTACTTC
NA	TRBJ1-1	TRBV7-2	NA	CASSLRQELNTEAFF	TGTGCCAGCAGCCTTCGACAGGAGCTGAACACTGAAGCTTTCTTT
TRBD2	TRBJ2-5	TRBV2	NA	CASSFSGGRETQYF	TGTGCCAGCAGTTTTAGCGGGGGGAGGGAGACCCAGTACTTC
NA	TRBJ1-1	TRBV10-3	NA	CAALSGTRAGATEAFF	TGTGCCGCTCTCTCCGGGACAAGGGCCGGTGCCACTGAAGCTTTCTTT
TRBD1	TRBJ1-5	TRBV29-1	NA	CSVAQGAYQPQHF	TGCAGCGTTGCCCAGGGGGCATATCAGCCCCAGCATTTT
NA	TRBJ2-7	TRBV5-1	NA	CASSLAGVPNEQYF	TGCGCCAGCAGCTTGGCGGGGGTACCCAACGAGCAGTACTTC
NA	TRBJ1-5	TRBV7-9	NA	CASSSRQGLSFLHQPQHF	TGTGCCAGCAGCTCTAGGCAGGGGCTCTCCTTTCTCCATCAGCCCCAGCATTTT
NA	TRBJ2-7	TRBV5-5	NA	CASSFLAGIGSYEQYF	TGTGCCAGCAGCTTTTTGGCAGGGATCGGCTCCTACGAGCAGTACTTC
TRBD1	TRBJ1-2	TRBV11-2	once	CASSQGAGLVLDYGYTF	TGTGCCAGCAGTCAGGGGGCAGGGTTGGTTTTGGACTATGGCTACACCTTC
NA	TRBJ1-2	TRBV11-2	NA	CASSLGPLNYGYTF	TGTGCCAGCAGCTTAGGCCCACTAAACTATGGCTACACCTTC
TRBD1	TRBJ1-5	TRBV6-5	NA	CASSPRGTGLQPQHF	TGTGCCAGCAGTCCCCGTGGGACAGGGTTACAGCCCCAGCATTTT
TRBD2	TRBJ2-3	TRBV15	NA	CATSRELAGAVGDTQYF	TGTGCCACCAGCAGAGAACTAGCGGGGGCAGTTGGGGATACGCAGTATTTT
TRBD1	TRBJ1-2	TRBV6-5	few	CAGWTGGYGYTF	TGTGCCGGCTGGACAGGGGGCTATGGCTACACCTTC
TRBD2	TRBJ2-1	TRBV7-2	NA	CASSSNLAGGPYNEQFF	TGTGCCAGCAGCTCCAATCTAGCGGGGGGGCCCTACAATGAGCAGTTCTTC
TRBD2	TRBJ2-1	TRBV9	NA	CARRGRARPDHNEQFF	TGTGCCAGGAGAGGGAGGGCACGACCTGATCACAATGAGCAGTTCTTC
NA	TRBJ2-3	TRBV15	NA	CATSRYLSTDTQYF	TGTGCCACCAGCAGATATTTAAGCACAGATACGCAGTATTTT